This TCR beta chain was profiled in a study of blood T cells in healthy people across ages. In the study overall: Through template switching, about one barcoded beta molecule was captured per two T cells, as measured in model experiments.

The germline V gene encodes CDR1 LNHDA and CDR2 SQIVND (reference sequence). V gave up 7 bases and J gave up 8 bases; unmatched junction bases: 10. The CDR3 length is 14 residues. Next came a second PCR, run for about 6 to 12 cycles, which used a sample-barcoded 5' primer along with a J-beta primer mix. One entry per CDR3 protein, called by TCRdb with MiXCR from the 5' RACE reads. The top ten clones hold about 0.8% of a sample with 800,000 to 1,300,000 distinct CDR3 sequences, about 23% of them seen once. Aged roughly 6 to 95, donors were systemically healthy Caucasians from Russia. The sample, around 10 milliliters of peripheral blood, was drawn from each donor. In addition, the sample was reused for a study of T cells of mothers and their children.

The sequence came from a girl aged 2-10 years in good health. The sample comprised blood. The genes are TRBV19 and TRBJ1-4; 7 bases fit TRBD1. CDR3 DNA sequence: TGTGCCAGTAACCCCTACAGGGGAAGAGAAAAACTGTTTTTT. Amino acids: CASNPYRGREKLFF.